Presented here are 31 T cell receptor beta chains from one specimen sequenced in a study of CD4 T cells in relation to SARS-CoV-2 and coronaviruses. Unexposed donor CD4+ T cells date from about 2011-2018, before the COVID-19 pandemic. CD4+ T cells were isolated from the cells after nine to eleven days of culture. The antigens for these receptors are not known. The protocol was immunoSEQ multiplex PCR, while the TCRdb copy is restricted to in-frame clones and leaves out a portion. The data show 20,000 to 25,000 clones, 66% seen once. The specimen sequenced was CD4+ T cells from PBMCs, cultured in vitro. The receptors were gathered from a human donor in good health.

The chain is built from TRBV5-5 and TRBJ2-2, with D perhaps given as TRBD1 or TRBD2 (5 bases each). Between the trimmed V and J ends, which lost 7 bases and 0 bases, there was a span of 13 bases. The CDR3 totals 15 residues. CDR1 and CDR2 from the germline V gene are SGHKS and YYEKEE (reference sequence). The CDR3 DNA is TGTGCCAGCGGGGGATGGACGGCGAACACCGGGGAGCTGTTTTTT. It is translated as CASGGWTANTGELFF.

The genes are TRBV4-1 and TRBJ2-3, with D possibly TRBD2 on 6 matching bases. CDR1 is MGHRA and CDR2 is YSYEKL in the germline V gene. The CDR3 has 13 amino acids. DNA for the CDR3: TGCGCGCGGGGCGCTTTCCCCCCAGATACGCAGTATTTT. It translates to CARGAFPPDTQYF.

The chain links TRBV4-1 to TRBJ1-2; possibly TRBD1 for D (5 bases). V lost 0 bases to trimming and J lost 3 bases, with 8 bases between them. CDR3 length: 14 amino acids. CDR1 is MGHRA and CDR2 is YSYEKL in the germline V gene. The CDR3 is CASSQDKGDYGYTF. CDR3 DNA: TGCGCCAGCAGCCAAGATAAAGGGGACTATGGCTACACCTTC.

This clone was seen a handful of times. The V call is TRBV19, the J call TRBJ2-7; D gene ambiguous. V was pared by 6 bases and J by 3 bases, with 6 bases between. The CDR3 runs to 11 residues. CDR1 and CDR2 (germline): LNHDA, SQIVND (reference sequence). The CDR3 here is CASRGFYEQYF. CDR3 nucleotide sequence: TGTGCCAGTAGGGGGTTCTACGAGCAGTACTTC.

This chain connects TRBV11-2 to TRBJ2-5, with D perhaps matching TRBD1 (5 bases). Germline-derived CDR1 and CDR2 are SGHAT and FQNNGV. The CDR3 totals 13 residues. V was clipped by 4 bases and J by 3 bases, with 9 bases between them. CDR3 bases: TGTGCCAGCAGCTCCTTAGGGGAAGAGACCCAGTACTTC. Translated, it gives CASSSLGEETQYF. Looking up the rest from reference TRBV11-2 and TRBJ2-5 gives the full variable domain: EAGVAQSPRYKIIEKRQSVAFWCNPISGHATLYWYQQILGQGPKLLIQFQNNGVVDDSQLPKDRFSAERLKGVDSTLKIQPAKLEDSAVYLCASSSLGEETQYFGPGTRLLVL.

In DNA, the CDR3 is TGTGCCAGCAGTACCTTAGGATCCGGGGAGCTGTTTTTT. Amino acid sequence: CASSTLGSGELFF. This rearrangement joins TRBV6-2 or TRBV6-3 to TRBJ2-2; D remains unclear. The CDR3 has 13 residues. The V gene's germline CDR1 is MNHEY and CDR2 SVGEGT. Trimming left V 5 bases short and J 6 bases short, with 10 bases between.

The gene calls are TRBV6-2 or TRBV6-3 and TRBJ1-5; TRBD1 matches 9 bases. Trimming took 0 bases from V and 2 from J; bases not matched to a gene: 2. This CDR3 region has 16 residues. Germline lookup yields CDR1 MNHEY and CDR2 SVGEGT. The CDR3 loop is CASSYSRDRGNQPQHF. The CDR3 coding sequence is TGTGCCAGCAGTTACTCCCGGGACAGGGGCAATCAGCCCCAGCATTTT.

The chain joins TRBV5-1 to TRBJ1-1, with 9 bases lining up with TRBD1. The CDR3 extends over 14 amino acids. With V trimmed by 10 bases and J by 2 bases, 9 bases remained unmatched. Looked up from germline, CDR1 is SGHRS and CDR2 is YFSETQ. For the CDR3, the DNA is TGCGCCTCGGCGTGGGGACAGGGAAACACTGAAGCTTTCTTT. Its translation is CASAWGQGNTEAFF.

The chain is built from TRBV4-3 and TRBJ2-7; D is possibly TRBD2 (6 bases). The CDR3 is made up of 16 amino acids. Trimming took 0 bases from V and 9 from J, leaving 21 bases between them. Germline V CDR1 and CDR2: LGHNA, YSLEER. The CDR3 nucleotides are TGCGCCAGCAGCCAAGATCCCAGCGGGTCACGCCGGGGGCAGTACTTC. Amino acids: CASSQDPSGSRRGQYF.

The chain employs TRBV18 and TRBJ2-7, with D uncertain. Trimming took 3 bases from V and 7 from J, leaving 16 bases between them. Germline lookup yields CDR1 KGHSH and CDR2 LQKENI. The CDR3 consists of 14 residues. CDR3 loop: CASSPASSYVEQYF. In nucleotides, the CDR3 is TGTGCCAGCTCACCGGCCTCCTCCTACGTAGAGCAGTACTTC.

The chain employs TRBV10-3 and TRBJ1-1, with a weak D call TRBD1 (6 bases). Trimming removed 11 bases at V and 1 base at J, with 11 bases between. This CDR3 is built from 12 residues. The germline V gene has CDR1 ENHRY and CDR2 SYGVKD. The CDR3 bases are TGTGCCGTTAGGGGACAGAACACTGAAGCTTTCTTT. It encodes CAVRGQNTEAFF.

This clone appeared a few times. J is TRBJ1-5 and V is TRBV4-2; 8 bases agree with TRBD1. Germline CDR1 LGHNA, CDR2 YNFKEQ. Trimming took 0 bases from V and 2 from J; bases not matched to a gene: 3. The length of the CDR3 is 16 residues. As DNA, the CDR3 is TGTGCCAGCAGCCAAGAGGACAGGGCGCGCAATCAGCCCCAGCATTTT. It yields the protein CASSQEDRARNQPQHF.

Details on this clone: At the DNA level, this CDR3 is encoded by other sequences in the same sample as well. CDR3 in amino acids: CASSLGGLAGAGELFF. The CDR3 bases are TGTGCCAGCAGCTTAGGAGGACTAGCGGGAGCCGGGGAGCTGTTTTTT. The chain recombines TRBV7-2 with TRBJ2-2; 13 bases match TRBD2. Germline V gene data show CDR1 as SGHTA and CDR2 as FQGNSA. The CDR3 has 16 amino acids. J gave up 6 bases and V 1 base, and 2 bases lay outside the gene matches.

This clone showed up just a few times. This sequence joins TRBV10-3 and TRBJ2-3; 10 bases are a match to TRBD2. Germline V lookup: CDR1 ENHRY, CDR2 SYGVKD. V trimming: 3 bases; J trimming: 3 bases; junction bases outside the gene matches: 6. The CDR3 spans 16 residues. The CDR3 bases are TGTGCCATCAGTGACAGGGGACTAGCGAGTACAGATACGCAGTATTTT. As protein: CAISDRGLASTDTQYF.

This clone has more than one count but fewer than ten. This chain connects TRBV2 to TRBJ2-7; 8 bases fit TRBD1. The CDR3 spans 14 residues. CDR1 and CDR2 (germline): SNHLY, FYNNEI. V gave up 5 bases and J gave up 0 bases; unmatched junction bases: 3. CDR3 DNA sequence: TGTGCCAGCAGTCCCGGACAGGGCTCCTACGAGCAGTACTTC. It encodes CASSPGQGSYEQYF.

This clone was seen a single time. The chain combines TRBV7-2 with TRBJ2-2; maybe TRBD1 (6 bases). V lost 2 bases, J lost 0 bases, and 7 bases lay in between. CDR1 SGHTA and CDR2 FQGNSA come from the germline V gene. This CDR3 has 15 residues. As DNA, the CDR3 is TGTGCCAGCAGCTTAACAGGGTCGAACACCGGGGAGCTGTTTTTT. Its protein is CASSLTGSNTGELFF.

The V and J genes are TRBV21-1 and TRBJ2-7; TRBD1 is the table's D call, not checked against the DNA. TRBV21-1 is a listed pseudogene. The CDR3 runs 15 residues. The CDR3 DNA is TGTGCCAGCGTTGGACGACAGAAGGTTATCTACGAGCAGTACTTC. Its translation is CASVGRQKVIYEQYF.

The rearrangement joins TRBV19 to TRBJ1-4, with D hard to call. The CDR3 has 14 amino acids. V was clipped by 5 bases and J by 8 bases, with 15 bases between them. Germline CDR1 is LNHDA and CDR2 is SQIVND (reference sequence). Here the CDR3 reads CASSFLPENEKLFF. In DNA form, the CDR3 reads TGTGCCAGTAGTTTCTTACCGGAAAACGAAAAACTGTTTTTT.

The chain combines TRBV5-1 with TRBJ2-1; the D gene is possibly TRBD1 (7 bases). Per the germline V gene, CDR1 is SGHRS and CDR2 is YFSETQ. This CDR3 is built from 22 residues. V lost 4 bases and J 0 bases, leaving 32 bases between the germline ends. For the CDR3, the DNA is TGCGCCAGCAGCGCGGGACAGCTACTCCCCGGGCGTACGGGGCGCTCCTACAATGAGCAGTTCTTC. This sequence encodes CASSAGQLLPGRTGRSYNEQFF.

This chain joins TRBV2 and TRBJ2-1; D perhaps matches TRBD2 (5 bases). The V end was cut by 6 bases, the J end by 2 bases, with 11 bases between. This CDR3 contains 14 residues. Germline lookup yields CDR1 SNHLY and CDR2 FYNNEI. The CDR3 is CASRFGGAYNEQFF. The CDR3 DNA sequence: TGTGCCAGCAGGTTTGGAGGAGCCTACAATGAGCAGTTCTTC.

This sequence joins TRBV2 and TRBJ1-3; D might be TRBD1 (6 bases). Germline V CDR1 and CDR2: SNHLY, FYNNEI. The V end was cut by 4 bases, the J end by 11 bases, with 27 bases between. CDR3 length: 17 amino acids. This CDR3 reads CASSVETGHYPTGAIYF. DNA of the CDR3: TGTGCCAGCAGTGTCGAGACAGGTCACTATCCGACGGGCGCCATATATTTT.

The V gene is TRBV11-2, the J gene TRBJ2-3; possibly TRBD2 for D (6 bases). V dropped 8 bases and J dropped 0 bases, with 12 bases sitting between them. Germline V lookup: CDR1 SGHAT, CDR2 FQNNGV. The CDR3 runs to 14 residues. This chain's CDR3 is CASRPGTSTDTQYF. The CDR3 nucleotides are TGTGCCAGCCGGCCAGGGACTAGCACAGATACGCAGTATTTT.

This chain uses TRBV13 with TRBJ1-4; a weak D match, TRBD1 (5 bases). CDR1 and CDR2 (germline): PRHDT, FYEKMQ (reference sequence). The germline V and J ends were trimmed by 4 bases and 5 bases, with 11 bases remaining between them. CDR3 length: 14 amino acids. For the CDR3, the DNA is TGTGCCAGCAGCTCCAGGGTGACCAATGAAAAACTGTTTTTT. This sequence encodes CASSSRVTNEKLFF.

This chain uses TRBV4-1 with TRBJ2-1; D remains unclear. Germline CDR1 is MGHRA and CDR2 is YSYEKL. The V end lost 0 bases, the J end lost 0 bases, and 12 bases lay between the germline ends. The CDR3 totals 17 residues. CDR3 sequence reads: CASSQEPPPFSYNEQFF. As DNA, the CDR3 is TGCGCCAGCAGCCAAGAACCCCCCCCATTCTCCTACAATGAGCAGTTCTTC.

CDR3 bases: TGTGCCTGGAGGGACCCTATCCCCCTAGCCATATATTTT. Translation gives CAWRDPIPLAIYF. J is TRBJ1-3 and V is TRBV30; the D is unclear. The V gene lost 3 bases and the J gene lost 11 bases, with 17 bases spanning the gap. Germline CDR1 is GTSNPN and CDR2 is SVGIG (reference sequence). CDR3 length: 13 amino acids.

This clone was recorded once. The rearrangement joins TRBV9 to TRBJ1-1; D ambiguous. CDR1 and CDR2 (germline): SGDLS, YYNGEE. The CDR3 is 15 amino acids. V was shortened by 0 bases and J by 4 bases, with 13 bases between the two germline ends. CDR3 sequence: CASSVVEAVTTEAFF. The CDR3 DNA reads TGTGCCAGCAGCGTAGTAGAGGCAGTAACCACTGAAGCTTTCTTT.

The chain has TRBV27 and TRBJ2-3; D could derive from TRBD1 or TRBD2 (5 bases each). Germline-derived CDR1 and CDR2 are MNHEY and SMNVEV (reference sequence). The V gene lost 4 bases and the J gene lost 6 bases, with 20 bases spanning the gap. The CDR3 contains 16 residues. Here the CDR3 DNA reads TGTGCCAGCAGTTCCCCGACGGGCTCCGAGGGGGATACGCAGTATTTT. Amino acids: CASSSPTGSEGDTQYF.

Only a few counts were recorded for this clone. The chain employs TRBV6-5 and TRBJ1-2; D unresolved. The CDR3 totals 13 residues. Germline CDR1 reads MNHEY; CDR2 reads SVGAGI. V lost 10 bases and J 4 bases, leaving 16 bases between the germline ends. CDR3 DNA sequence: TGTGCCACCGGGAGGACTGACGGCTATGGCTACACCTTC. Translated, it gives CATGRTDGYGYTF.

CDR3 sequence (DNA): TGTGCCAGCAGTAAAACAGGGGGCACTGAAGCTTTCTTT. Translated, it gives CASSKTGGTEAFF. The rearrangement joins TRBV6-5 to TRBJ1-1; the match to TRBD1 covers 8 bases. V lost 5 bases, J lost 4 bases, and 3 bases stayed unmatched. Germline-derived CDR1 and CDR2 are MNHEY and SVGAGI. The CDR3 runs 13 residues.

The chain recombines TRBV3-1 (or the pseudogene TRBV3-2) with TRBJ2-7; 8 bases align to TRBD1. The germline V gene encodes CDR1 LGHDT and CDR2 YNNKEL (reference sequence). After removal of 1 base from V and 2 bases from J, the junction contained 4 bases not matched to a gene. CDR3 length equals 15 residues. The CDR3 loop is CASSQAGTGPYEQYF. In DNA form, the CDR3 reads TGTGCCAGCAGCCAAGCCGGGACAGGACCCTACGAGCAGTACTTC.

This chain links TRBV28 with TRBJ1-1; D remains ambiguous. The CDR3 is made up of 12 amino acids. The germline V and J ends were trimmed by 2 bases and 7 bases, with 8 bases remaining between them. Germline CDR1 MDHEN, CDR2 SYDVKM. The CDR3 sequence is CASSLNYFEAFF. In nucleotides, the CDR3 is TGTGCCAGCAGTTTAAACTACTTTGAAGCTTTCTTT.